The rows below give T cell receptor beta chains drawn from one sample of a study of cytomegalovirus exposure and HLA in healthy donors. Profiling relied on immunoSEQ multiplex PCR, and the TCRdb table lists in-frame clones only, not all of them. The data contain approximately 140,000 clones, just under 85% of them seen just once; the ten biggest clones take up under 3%. Sequencing input: PBMCs. The receptors were gathered from a boy between 2 and 15 years old in good health and CMV-seronegative. Each CDR3 is given with its conserved first and last residue.

v_call cdr3_aa
TRBV7-9 CASSFNNRVYEQYF
TRBV6-1 CASRTDSLNTEAFF
TRBV4-3 CASSPRDRGFEQYF
TRBV11-2 CASSLVRGNYGYTF
TRBV5-1 CASSLTSGRRGTDTQYF
TRBV5-4 CASSPRTSRNEQFF
TRBV10-3 CAISPGQGAGTGNTIYF
TRBV6-5 CASSLTGGFSNQPQHF
TRBV15 CATSRETRGRVLRANVLTF
TRBV5-1 CASSLAGHTEAFF
TRBV7-2 CASSLGLAGGQETQYF
TRBV4-3 CASSQDTGSYYEQYF
TRBV7-9 CASSLASGRGETQYF
TRBV15 CATSRVTGGETQYF
TRBV28 CASSPSLGYGYTF
TRBV27 CASSGQGIPYGYTF
TRBV30 CAWSPDRARGYTF
TRBV5-6 CASSRGFWDRPRYEQYF
TRBV2 CASSGLAGLNEQFF
TRBV2 CASSVRTSGRATDTQYF
TRBV2 CASRGTGAPTDTQYF
TRBV27 CASRETGPNQPQHF
TRBV30 CAWSVGGSYGQYF
TRBV27 CASRELAGGTYEQYF
TRBV11-2 CASSLDPPVAGSYNEQFF
TRBV18 CASSPLDRTDGYTF
TRBV7-6 CASSISLDRSNYGYTF
TRBV6-6 CASSYSPDRGSGYTF
TRBV18 CASSLTGGEGNQPQHF
TRBV7-2 CASSPRTGSSYEQYF
TRBV4-2 CASSPRTGALGEEKLFF
TRBV4-2 CASSPDRGRCEAFF
TRBV5-1 CASSSSGGRTGELFF
TRBV4-3 CASSQDLEGAFSYEQYF
TRBV18 CASSGREESNQPQHF
TRBV25-1 CASSLMNTEAFF
TRBV15 CATSREDGATDTQYF
TRBV6-4 CASSDSRDSRAEAFF
TRBV6-6 CASSPEPGLRGYTF
TRBV15 CATSRDRPVSGELFF
TRBV21-1 CASSKGGTGVNGYTF
TRBV5-4 CASSWRAGTEQFF
TRBV7-6 CASSLFSPSQETQYF
TRBV9 CASSVVLGNTIYF
TRBV6-1 CASSEGGLANYGYTF
TRBV20-1 CSARASYEQYF
TRBV7-8 CASSLRLIEGAGGYTF
TRBV2 CASRALTGNYGYTF